Listed here is a single TCR beta chain. How the authors handled the data: Nucleated cell number was recorded as an estimate derived from reference gene primer amplification. Only in-frame clones appear in the TCRdb table, and some are missing; sequencing was by immunoSEQ multiplex PCR. V and J calls and clone size come straight from that table; D and trimming were deduced from the DNA. The repertoire holds fewer than 65,000 clones, with approximately 84% as singletons. The data derive from a study of blood T cell repertoires in COVID-19. Study background: PBMCs, B-cell-depleted T cells, or T cells provided the cDNA or gDNA that made up the material.

V lost 4 bases and J lost 10, with 16 bases in between. Germline assignment: CDR1 KGHDR and CDR2 SFDVKD. The CDR3 loop spans 14 amino acids. The sample taken for sequencing was peripheral blood. The rearrangement links TRBV24-1 to TRBJ2-1; tentative D call: TRBD1 (6 bases). This clonotype was obtained from a man aged 55 to 70 with acute or convalescent COVID-19. For the CDR3, the DNA is TGTGCCACCAGTGACCGGACAGTCCTGAACGAGCAGTTCTTC. Encoded protein: CATSDRTVLNEQFF.